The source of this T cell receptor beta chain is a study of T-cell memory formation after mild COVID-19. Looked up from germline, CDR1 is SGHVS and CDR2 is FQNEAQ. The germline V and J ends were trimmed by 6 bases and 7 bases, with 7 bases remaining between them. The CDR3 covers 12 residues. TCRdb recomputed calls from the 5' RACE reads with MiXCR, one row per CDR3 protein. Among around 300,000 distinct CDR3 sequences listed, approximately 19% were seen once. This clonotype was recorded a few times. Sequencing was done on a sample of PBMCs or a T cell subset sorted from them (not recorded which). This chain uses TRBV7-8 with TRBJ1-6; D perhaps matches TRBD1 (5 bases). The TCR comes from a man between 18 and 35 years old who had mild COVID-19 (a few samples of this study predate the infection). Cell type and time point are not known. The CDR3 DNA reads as TGTGCCAGCAGGCCAGGGAATTCACCCCTCCACTTT. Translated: CASRPGNSPLHF.